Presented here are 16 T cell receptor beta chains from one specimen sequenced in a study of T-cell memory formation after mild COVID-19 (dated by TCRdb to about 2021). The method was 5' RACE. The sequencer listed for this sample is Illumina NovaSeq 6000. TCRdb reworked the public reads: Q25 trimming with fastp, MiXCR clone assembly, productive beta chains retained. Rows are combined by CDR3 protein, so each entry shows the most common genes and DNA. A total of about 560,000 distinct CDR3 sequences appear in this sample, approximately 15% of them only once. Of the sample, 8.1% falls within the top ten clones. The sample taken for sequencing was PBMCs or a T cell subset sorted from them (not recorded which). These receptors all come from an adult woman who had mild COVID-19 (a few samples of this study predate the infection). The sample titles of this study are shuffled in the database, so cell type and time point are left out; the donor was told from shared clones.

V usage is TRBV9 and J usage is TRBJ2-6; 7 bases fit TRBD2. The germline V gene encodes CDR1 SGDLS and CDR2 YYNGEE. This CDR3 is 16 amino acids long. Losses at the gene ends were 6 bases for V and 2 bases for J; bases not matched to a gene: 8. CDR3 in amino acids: CASKRGEGAGANVLTF. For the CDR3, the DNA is TGTGCCAGCAAACGTGGGGAGGGAGCTGGGGCCAACGTCCTGACTTTC.

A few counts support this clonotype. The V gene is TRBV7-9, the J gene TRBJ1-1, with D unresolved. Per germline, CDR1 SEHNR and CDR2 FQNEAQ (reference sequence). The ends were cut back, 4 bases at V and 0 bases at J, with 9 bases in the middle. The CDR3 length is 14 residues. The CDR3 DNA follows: TGTGCCAGCAGCTACACAGAGTTGAACACTGAAGCTTTCTTT. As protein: CASSYTELNTEAFF.

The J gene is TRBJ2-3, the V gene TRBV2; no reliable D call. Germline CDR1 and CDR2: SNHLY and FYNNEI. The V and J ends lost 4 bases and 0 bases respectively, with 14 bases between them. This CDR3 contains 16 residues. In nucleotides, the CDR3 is TGTGCCAGCAGTGTACCTGCCGCGGTTAGCACAGATACGCAGTATTTT. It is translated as CASSVPAAVSTDTQYF.

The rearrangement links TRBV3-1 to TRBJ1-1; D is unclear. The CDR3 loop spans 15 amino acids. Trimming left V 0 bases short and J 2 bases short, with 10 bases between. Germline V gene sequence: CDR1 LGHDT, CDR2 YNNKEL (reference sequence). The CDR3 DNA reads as TGTGCCAGCAGCCAAGAGCGCCTGGTAAACACTGAAGCTTTCTTT. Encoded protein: CASSQERLVNTEAFF.

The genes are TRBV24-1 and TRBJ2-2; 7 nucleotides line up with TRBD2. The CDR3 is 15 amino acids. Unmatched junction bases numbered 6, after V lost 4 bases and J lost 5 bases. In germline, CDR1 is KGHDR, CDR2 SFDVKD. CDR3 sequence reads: CATSEAGAGTGELFF. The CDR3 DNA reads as TGTGCCACCAGTGAGGCGGGAGCGGGAACCGGGGAGCTGTTTTTT.

The CDR3 sequence: CASSGAGLQETQYF. The CDR3 bases are TGTGCCAGCAGCGGTGCCGGGCTCCAAGAGACCCAGTACTTC. J is TRBJ2-5 and V is TRBV5-6; no clear D gene. With 4 bases removed from V and 1 base from J, the gap between germline ends came to 11 bases. CDR1 and CDR2 (germline): SGHDT, YYEEEE. This CDR3 has 14 amino acids.

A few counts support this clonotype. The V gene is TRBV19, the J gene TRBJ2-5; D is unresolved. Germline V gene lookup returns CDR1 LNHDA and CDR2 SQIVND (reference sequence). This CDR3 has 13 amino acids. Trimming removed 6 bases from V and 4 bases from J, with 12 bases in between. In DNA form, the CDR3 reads TGTGCCAGTAGGAATAAGGTTAGAGAGACCCAGTACTTC. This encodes CASRNKVRETQYF. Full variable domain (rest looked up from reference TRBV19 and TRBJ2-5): DGGITQSPKYLFRKEGQNVTLSCEQNLNHDAMYWYRQDPGQGLRLIYYSQIVNDFQKGDIAEGYSVSREKKESFPLTVTSAQKNPTAFYLCASRNKVRETQYFGPGTRLLVL.

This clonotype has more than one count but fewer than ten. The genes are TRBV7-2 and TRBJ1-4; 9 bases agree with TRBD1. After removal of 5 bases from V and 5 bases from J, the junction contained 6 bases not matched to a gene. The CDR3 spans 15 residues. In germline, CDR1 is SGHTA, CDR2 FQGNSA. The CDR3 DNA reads TGTGCCAGCAGCCGTCTTGGGACAGGGAATGAAAAACTGTTTTTT. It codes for CASSRLGTGNEKLFF.

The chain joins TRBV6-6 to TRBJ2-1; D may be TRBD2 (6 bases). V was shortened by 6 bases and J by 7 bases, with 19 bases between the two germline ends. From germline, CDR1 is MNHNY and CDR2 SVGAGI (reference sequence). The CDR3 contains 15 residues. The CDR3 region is CASSLGGLARNEQFF. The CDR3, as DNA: TGTGCCAGCAGCCTAGGAGGCCTAGCGAGGAATGAGCAGTTCTTC.

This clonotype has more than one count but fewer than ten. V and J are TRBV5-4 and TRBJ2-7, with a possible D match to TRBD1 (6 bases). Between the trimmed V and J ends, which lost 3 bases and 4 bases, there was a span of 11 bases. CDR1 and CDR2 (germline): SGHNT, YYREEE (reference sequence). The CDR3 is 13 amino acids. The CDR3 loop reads CASSSNRDYEQYF. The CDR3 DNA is TGTGCCAGCAGCTCGAACAGGGATTACGAGCAGTACTTC.

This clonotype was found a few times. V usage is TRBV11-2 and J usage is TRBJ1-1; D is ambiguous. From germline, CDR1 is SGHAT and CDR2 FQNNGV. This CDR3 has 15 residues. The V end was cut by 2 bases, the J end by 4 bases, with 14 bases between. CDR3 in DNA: TGTGCCAGCAGCTTACAGACCGCTTCCTCCACTGAAGCTTTCTTT. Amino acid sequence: CASSLQTASSTEAFF.

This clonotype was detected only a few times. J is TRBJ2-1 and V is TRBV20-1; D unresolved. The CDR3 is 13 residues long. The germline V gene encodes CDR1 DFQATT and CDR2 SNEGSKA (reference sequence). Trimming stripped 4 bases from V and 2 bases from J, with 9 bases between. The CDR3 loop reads CSATPSPYNEQFF. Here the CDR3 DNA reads TGCAGTGCTACCCCAAGTCCCTACAATGAGCAGTTCTTC.

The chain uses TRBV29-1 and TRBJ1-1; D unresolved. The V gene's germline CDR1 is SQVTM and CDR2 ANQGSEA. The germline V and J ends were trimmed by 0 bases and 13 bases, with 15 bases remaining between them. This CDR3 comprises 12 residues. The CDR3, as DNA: TGCAGCGTTGAAGATCTGGCGCCCGGAGGTTTCTTT. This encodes CSVEDLAPGGFF.

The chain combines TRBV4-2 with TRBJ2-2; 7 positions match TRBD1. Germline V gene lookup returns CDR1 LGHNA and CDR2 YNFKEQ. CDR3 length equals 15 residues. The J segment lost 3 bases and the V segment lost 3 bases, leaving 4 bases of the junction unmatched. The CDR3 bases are TGTGCCAGCAGCCACGGGACAGCCGACACCGGGGAGCTGTTTTTT. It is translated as CASSHGTADTGELFF.

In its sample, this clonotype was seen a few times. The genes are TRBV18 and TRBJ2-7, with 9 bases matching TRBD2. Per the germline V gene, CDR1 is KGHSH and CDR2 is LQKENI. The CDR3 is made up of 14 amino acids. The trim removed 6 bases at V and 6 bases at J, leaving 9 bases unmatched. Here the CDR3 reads CASSRPGLAVEQYF. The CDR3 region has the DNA TGTGCCAGCTCCCGGCCGGGACTAGCAGTCGAGCAGTACTTC.

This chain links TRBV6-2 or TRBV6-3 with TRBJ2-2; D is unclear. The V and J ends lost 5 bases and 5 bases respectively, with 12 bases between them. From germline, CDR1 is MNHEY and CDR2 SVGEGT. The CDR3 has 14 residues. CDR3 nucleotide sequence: TGTGCCAGCAGTCCCCCCTTCCGTACCGGGGAGCTGTTTTTT. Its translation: CASSPPFRTGELFF.